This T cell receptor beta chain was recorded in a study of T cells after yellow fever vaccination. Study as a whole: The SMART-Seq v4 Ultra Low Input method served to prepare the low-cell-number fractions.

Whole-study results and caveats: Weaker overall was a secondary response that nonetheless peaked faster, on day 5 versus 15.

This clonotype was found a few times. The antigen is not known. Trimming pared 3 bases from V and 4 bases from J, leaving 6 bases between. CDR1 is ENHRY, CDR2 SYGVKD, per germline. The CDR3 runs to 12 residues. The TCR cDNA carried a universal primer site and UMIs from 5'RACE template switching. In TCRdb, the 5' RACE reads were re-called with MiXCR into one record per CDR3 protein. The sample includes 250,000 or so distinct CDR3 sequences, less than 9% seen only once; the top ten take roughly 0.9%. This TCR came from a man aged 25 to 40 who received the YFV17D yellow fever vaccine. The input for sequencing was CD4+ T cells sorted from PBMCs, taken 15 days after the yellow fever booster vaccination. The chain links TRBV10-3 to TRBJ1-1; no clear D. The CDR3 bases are TGTGCCATCAGTGATCGGCGCACTGAAGCTTTCTTT. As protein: CAISDRRTEAFF.